The sequence of this T cell receptor beta chain was determined in a study of sequential checkpoint blockade in melanoma. Study-level background: Randomization was 1:1 between first-line nivolumab→ipilimumab and ipilimumab→nivolumab. Maintenance nivolumab came after either treatment sequence.

Comment on this clone: The sample carries other DNA sequences with the same CDR3.

The treatment is: randomized to nivolumab then ipilimumab (arm A) or the reverse (arm B). The table came from immunoSEQ multiplex PCR; TCRdb's copy has only in-frame clones and leaves some out. The sample contains roughly 20,000 clones, around 83% of which appear only once. V lost 5 bases and J 0 bases, leaving 6 bases between the germline ends. Germline CDR1 reads MNHNY; CDR2 reads SVGAGI (reference sequence). The CDR3 extends over 13 amino acids. This clonotype was sampled from a human donor with melanoma. This chain links TRBV6-6 with TRBJ2-3; D is unclear. The sample here was CD8+ T cells sorted from blood (inferred from file names), taken from a patient given nivolumab and ipilimumab in sequence. CDR3 in DNA: TGTGCCAGCAGTCTACAGAGCACAGATACGCAGTATTTT. Translation gives CASSLQSTDTQYF.